This TCR beta chain was recorded in a study of blood T cell repertoires in COVID-19. At the level of the study: In each case, the material was cDNA or gDNA derived from T cells, B-cell-depleted T cells, or PBMCs.

For recovered donors of Cohort 3, there were two negative PCRs, clearance, or symptom resolution. Study processing details: Reference gene primer amplification gave nucleated cell count estimates. Only in-frame clones appear in the TCRdb table, and some are missing; sequencing was by immunoSEQ multiplex PCR. V, J and clone size derive from that table, while D and trimming were established from the DNA sequence. Of approximately 200,000 clones listed, 80% to 90% are singletons. This clone has more than one count but fewer than ten. This CDR3 contains 15 residues. The V gene end was trimmed by 3 bases and the J gene end by 7 bases; junction bases not matched to a gene: 8. Germline CDR1 SGHTA, CDR2 FQGTGA.

The origin of this receptor is a man in his forties who had recovered from COVID-19. The chain joins TRBV7-3 to TRBJ2-1; 8 bases align to TRBD2. The sample was PBMCs or T cells enriched from blood (not recorded which). CDR3 sequence reads: CASSFQAGAGNEQFF. The CDR3 region has the DNA TGTGCCAGCAGCTTCCAAGCGGGAGCGGGAAATGAGCAGTTCTTC.